This T cell receptor beta chain was captured by sequencing in a study of prognosis after radiotherapy for stage I lung cancer. Across the whole study: Distant metastasis occurred in several patients at a median of approximately 7 months after radiotherapy, while fewer than 17 showed no significant progression.

The V gene's germline CDR1 is SGHRS and CDR2 YFSETQ. CDR3 size: 17 residues. Researchers used two-round multiplex PCR to amplify TCR beta CDR3 starting from genomic DNA. First-round PCR used primers specific to each TRBV and TRBJ gene. MiXCR was run by TCRdb on the multiplex PCR reads, yielding one entry per CDR3 protein. There are around 25,000 distinct CDR3 sequences in the sample; roughly 34% occur only once, and approximately 67% lies in the top ten. Two separate time points each saw a draw of roughly 6 milliliters of peripheral blood. This clonotype was counted a few times. Antigen specificity is unknown. A much bigger clone sits one base away, suggesting this may be a read error. Study outcomes and limitations: Patients developing distant metastases showed lower Shannon entropy after stereotactic body radiation therapy. Metastatic and non-metastatic patients reportedly diverged in TRBV and TRBJ gene usage.

Sequencing was performed on PBMCs, taken before or after stereotactic body radiation therapy (not recorded which). The receptor's source is a donor aged 50 or older with non-small cell lung cancer. This chain uses TRBV5-1 with TRBJ2-1; 13 bases fit TRBD2. The CDR3 region is CASSWTTSGRVYNGQFF. The CDR3 DNA is TGCGCCAGCAGCTGGACTACTAGCGGGAGGGTATACAATGGGCAGTTCTTC.